This TCR beta chain was recovered during a study of radiotherapy plus CTLA-4 blockade in lung cancer. Generated by immunoSEQ multiplex PCR, the TCRdb table keeps only in-frame clones and is missing some. The profile shows around 63,000 clones, about 72% of them singletons. The trim removed 7 bases at V and 3 bases at J, leaving 13 bases unmatched. In germline, CDR1 is MDHEN, CDR2 SYDVKM. This CDR3 comprises 16 residues. This chain connects TRBV28 to TRBJ2-7; 9 nucleotides agree with TRBD2. Material: peripheral blood, obtained from a patient treated with radiotherapy plus ipilimumab. The sequence was collected from a human donor with non-small cell lung cancer whose response to radiotherapy plus ipilimumab could not be evaluated. Some clones in this sample may be carry-over from other donors' samples. The DNA of the CDR3 is TGTGCCAGCACCCCAAGCGGGGGGTTCGGGGGCTACGAGCAGTACTTC. This translates into CASTPSGGFGGYEQYF.